One and the same sample provided the 15 T cell receptor beta chains below, sequenced in a study. TCRdb independently ran MiXCR on the reads; one entry per CDR3 protein. Here the sample spans over 14,000 distinct CDR3 sequences, around 32% being singletons. What was sequenced was blood. Receptors were obtained from a human donor.

This clonotype was seen at least ten times. This chain joins TRBV20-1 and TRBJ2-1; possibly TRBD1 for D (6 bases). Germline CDR1 reads DFQATT; CDR2 reads SNEGSKA (reference sequence). The CDR3 totals 14 residues. V was trimmed by 0 bases and J by 2 bases, leaving 8 bases between them. CDR3 nucleotide sequence: TGCAGTGCTAGAGACGACAGGACCTACAATGAGCAGTTCTTC. Encoded protein: CSARDDRTYNEQFF.

This clonotype occurred many times. V usage is TRBV7-9 and J usage is TRBJ1-1; perhaps TRBD1 as D (5 bases). V lost 0 bases and J lost 11, with 10 bases in between. Germline V lookup: CDR1 SEHNR, CDR2 FQNEAQ (reference sequence). The CDR3 runs 12 residues. This CDR3 reads CASSLAGGSAFF. The CDR3 nucleotides are TGTGCCAGCAGCTTAGCTGGGGGAAGCGCTTTCTTT.

By proportion, this clonotype is medium-sized. The rearrangement uses TRBV4-3 and TRBJ1-2, with D unclear. From germline, CDR1 is LGHNA and CDR2 YSLEER. CDR3 length: 15 amino acids. V shed 0 bases and J shed 2 bases, with 10 bases lying between them. CDR3 sequence (DNA): TGCGCCAGCAGCCAAGATTATCCAGAAAACTATGGCTACACCTTC. This encodes CASSQDYPENYGYTF.

This clonotype is deemed medium-sized. The chain has TRBV18 and TRBJ2-5; D possibly matches TRBD1 or TRBD2 (6 bases each). The CDR3 has 14 residues. V lost 4 bases and J lost 1, with 10 bases in between. Germline V CDR1 and CDR2: KGHSH, LQKENI. The CDR3 loop reads CASSRGGTQETQYF. DNA for the CDR3: TGTGCCAGCTCACGAGGGGGGACCCAAGAGACCCAGTACTTC.

The chain is built from TRBV14 and TRBJ1-2, with 7 bases lining up with TRBD1. The J segment lost 3 bases and the V segment lost 6 bases, leaving 13 bases of the junction unmatched. Germline assignment: CDR1 SGHDN and CDR2 FVKESK. This CDR3 region has 16 residues. The CDR3 DNA reads TGTGCCAGCAGTCTTGGACAGGACAGGTTCGACTATGGCTACACCTTC. Its translation: CASSLGQDRFDYGYTF.

This clonotype showed up many times. V and J are TRBV4-3 and TRBJ1-2, with unresolved D. The CDR3 contains 15 residues. The V gene lost 0 bases and the J gene lost 3 bases, with 11 bases spanning the gap. Germline values: CDR1 LGHNA, CDR2 YSLEER. The CDR3 bases are TGCGCCAGCAGCCAAGATACGGGGTATGACTATGGCTACACCTTC. Residues: CASSQDTGYDYGYTF.

The V and J genes are TRBV14 and TRBJ2-1, with 7 bases that match TRBD1. J gave up 9 bases and V 2 bases, and 13 bases lay outside the gene matches. The CDR3 totals 16 residues. The germline CDR1 and CDR2 sequences are SGHDN and FVKESK. CDR3 in amino acids: CASSQKGAQRYSEQFF. In DNA, the CDR3 is TGTGCCAGCAGCCAAAAGGGGGCCCAGAGGTATAGTGAGCAGTTCTTC.

Concerning this clonotype itself: A read error may explain this, as a much larger clone is one base away. The J gene is TRBJ1-2, the V gene TRBV20-1, with a weak D call TRBD1 (6 bases). CDR1 is DFQATT and CDR2 is SNEGSKA in the germline V gene (reference sequence). The CDR3 covers 15 residues. In DNA, the CDR3 is TGCAGCGGGAGAGGGGGGGCAGGGGCCGTCTATGGCTACACCTTC. As protein: CSGRGGAGAVYGYTF.

The genes are TRBV29-1 and TRBJ2-5; 14 bases agree with TRBD2. CDR3 length equals 17 residues. The V and J ends lost 8 bases and 5 bases, in that order; junction bases with no gene match: 16. The germline CDR1 and CDR2 sequences are SQVTM and ANQGSEA. The CDR3 is CSQDAGTSGRGGETQYF. CDR3 sequence (DNA): TGCAGCCAAGACGCAGGGACTAGCGGGAGAGGTGGTGAGACCCAGTACTTC.

This clonotype counts as medium-sized. The genes are TRBV4-2 and TRBJ1-1; tentative D call: TRBD1 (6 bases). The V end was cut by 1 base, the J end by 5 bases, with 8 bases between. CDR1 and CDR2 from the germline V gene are LGHNA and YNFKEQ. CDR3 size: 13 residues. The CDR3 sequence: CASSQARGTEAFF. The CDR3, as DNA: TGTGCCAGCAGCCAAGCTAGGGGGACTGAAGCTTTCTTT.

The V call is TRBV11-2, the J call TRBJ2-1; 7 positions agree with TRBD2. The V segment lost 6 bases and the J segment 12 bases; nucleotides outside the gene matches: 14. The V gene's germline CDR1 is SGHAT and CDR2 FQNNGV. CDR3 length: 14 amino acids. Written as DNA, the CDR3 is TGTGCCAGCAGTTCGATAAGCGGGGAGGGCGGGCAGTTCTTC. Its protein is CASSSISGEGGQFF.

Comments on this clonotype: A read error may be the cause here, since a much bigger clone is one base away. The chain combines TRBV29-1 with TRBJ2-5, with D possibly TRBD1 on 5 matching bases. The CDR3 is 14 amino acids. Germline lookup yields CDR1 SQVTM and CDR2 ANQGSEA. V was cut by 5 bases and J by 3 bases, with 16 bases left in between. This CDR3 is CSVKRIGVEETQYF. The CDR3 DNA sequence: TGCAGCGTTAAAAGGATAGGGGTCGAAGAGACCCAGTACTTC.

This clonotype came up a few times. The chain combines TRBV18 with TRBJ2-7; D might be TRBD2 (6 bases). Germline values: CDR1 KGHSH, CDR2 LQKENI. Trimming pared 0 bases from V and 2 bases from J, leaving 14 bases between. CDR3 length: 16 residues. This chain's CDR3 is CASSPPGGTGTYEQYF. The CDR3 DNA is TGTGCCAGCTCACCACCAGGAGGGACGGGGACCTACGAGCAGTACTTC.

This clonotype was counted many times. The genes are TRBV29-1 and TRBJ1-1; D ambiguous. CDR3 length equals 15 residues. With 6 bases removed from V and 3 bases from J, the gap between germline ends came to 20 bases. Germline V gene lookup returns CDR1 SQVTM and CDR2 ANQGSEA. The CDR3 sequence is CSVQRDSNGDTEAFF. Written as DNA, the CDR3 is TGCAGCGTCCAACGCGACTCAAACGGGGACACTGAAGCTTTCTTT.

Details on this clonotype: A much larger clone differs by one base, so this may be a read error. The CDR3 protein is CSVEDRAGEQYF. The DNA of the CDR3 is TGCAGCGTTGAAGATCGAGCAGGGGAGCAGTACTTC. This sequence joins TRBV29-1 and TRBJ2-4; TRBD1 might be the D (6 bases). The V and J ends lost 0 bases and 13 bases respectively, with 13 bases between them. The CDR3 runs to 12 residues. Germline CDR1 is SQVTM and CDR2 is ANQGSEA.